Below, one T cell receptor (beta chain) is given with its context. Only in-frame clones appear in the TCRdb table, and some are missing; sequencing was by immunoSEQ multiplex PCR. Here the sample spans over 400,000 clones, roughly 80% being singletons. Only Caucasian adults living in Nashville, Tennessee made up the donor group. This entry belongs to a study of shared clonotypes between healthy human individuals. Per germline, CDR1 SGDLS and CDR2 YYNGEE. This CDR3 is 13 amino acids long. Deletions cut 3 bases from V and 4 bases from J, with 10 bases between. This TCR came from a woman in her forties in good health. Some clones in this sample may be carry-over from other donors' samples. The sequenced sample consisted of PBMCs. The chain is built from TRBV9 and TRBJ1-1; unclear D gene. CDR3 region: CASSADEFTEAFF. In DNA form, the CDR3 reads TGTGCCAGCAGCGCAGATGAATTCACTGAAGCTTTCTTT.